The 3 T cell receptor beta chains reported below all come from one sample, sequenced in a study of cytomegalovirus exposure and HLA in healthy donors. The assay was immunoSEQ multiplex PCR, and TCRdb's table has in-frame clones only and misses some. Of about 120,000 clones listed, 88% are singletons. The specimen was PBMCs. These receptors were collected from a man aged 18 to 35 in good health and CMV-seropositive.

The rearrangement joins TRBV4-3 to TRBJ2-5, with no clear D. Germline CDR1 LGHNA, CDR2 YSLEER. V was clipped by 0 bases and J by 0 bases, with 5 bases between them. The length of the CDR3 is 14 residues. CDR3 amino acids: CASSQDVHQETQYF. DNA of the CDR3: TGCGCCAGCAGCCAAGACGTTCACCAAGAGACCCAGTACTTC.

The chain links TRBV28 to TRBJ2-2, with D maybe TRBD2 (5 bases). In germline, CDR1 is MDHEN, CDR2 SYDVKM. The V gene lost 5 bases and the J gene lost 4 bases, with 8 bases spanning the gap. There are 13 residues in the CDR3. The DNA of the CDR3 is TGTGCCAGCAGTCCGGGGATCACCGGGGAGCTGTTTTTT. Translated, it gives CASSPGITGELFF.

The sample holds one count of this clone. V and J are TRBV25-1 and TRBJ2-2; 8 bases match TRBD1. Germline V CDR1 and CDR2: MGHDK, SYGVNS. Trimming at V came to 10 bases and at J to 4 bases, leaving 11 bases not matched to a gene. The CDR3 sequence is 15 residues long. CDR3 sequence: CATKTGAISTGELFF. Here the CDR3 DNA reads TGTGCCACTAAGACAGGGGCCATCTCCACCGGGGAGCTGTTTTTT.